The clone carrying this T cell receptor (beta chain) was detected only a few times. Antigen specificity is unknown. No fewer than two post-ART and no fewer than one pre-ART PBMC samples existed for each donor. V lost 1 base and J lost 0, with 13 bases in between. The CDR3 loop spans 17 amino acids. CDR1 is SGHTA and CDR2 is FQGNSA in the germline V gene. Researchers report immunoSEQ v3.0 was run at survey level. The sequencing target was about 35,000-55,000 T-cell genomes per sample. Using immunoSEQ multiplex PCR, the repertoire was profiled, and TCRdb retains in-frame clones only, with some absent. Altogether tens of thousands of clones are present, more than 80% being singletons, with the ten largest covering around 7.2%. These data come from a study of long-term antiretroviral therapy in people with HIV. Study results and limitations: The study collected blood between 2004 and 2017, possibly under older ART regimens.

The source was unsorted PBMCs, collected 0.3 years after starting antiretroviral therapy. The sequence came from a man in his forties or fifties with HIV. The gene calls are TRBV7-2 and TRBJ1-3; D is uncertain. The CDR3 reads CASSLDAARISGNTIYF. As DNA, the CDR3 is TGTGCCAGCAGCTTAGATGCCGCACGGATCTCTGGAAACACCATATATTTT.